The source of this TCR beta chain is a study of blood T cell repertoires in COVID-19. Study-wide background: Acute-phase and convalescent COVID-19 samples originated in the United States, Italy and Spain. From T cells, B-cell-depleted T cells, or PBMCs came the material, which was cDNA or gDNA.

Original processing notes: Amplification from reference gene primers served as the basis for estimated nucleated cell counts. Here immunoSEQ multiplex PCR was the method, and the copy in TCRdb shows in-frame clones only, minus some. V, J and clone size were drawn from that table, and D and trimming were deduced from the DNA. The sample contains approximately 260,000 clones, approximately 90% of which appear only once. Per germline, CDR1 SGDLS and CDR2 YYNGEE. V lost 2 bases to trimming and J lost 6 bases; unmatched junction nucleotides: 7. The CDR3 totals 15 residues. V usage is TRBV9 and J usage is TRBJ2-3; 9 bases are shared with TRBD2. Sequencing was performed on peripheral blood. The source is a woman aged 40 to 50 who had recovered from COVID-19. The CDR3 DNA reads as TGTGCCAGCAGCGTCGATACTAGCGGGTCGGATACGCAGTATTTT. This translates into CASSVDTSGSDTQYF.